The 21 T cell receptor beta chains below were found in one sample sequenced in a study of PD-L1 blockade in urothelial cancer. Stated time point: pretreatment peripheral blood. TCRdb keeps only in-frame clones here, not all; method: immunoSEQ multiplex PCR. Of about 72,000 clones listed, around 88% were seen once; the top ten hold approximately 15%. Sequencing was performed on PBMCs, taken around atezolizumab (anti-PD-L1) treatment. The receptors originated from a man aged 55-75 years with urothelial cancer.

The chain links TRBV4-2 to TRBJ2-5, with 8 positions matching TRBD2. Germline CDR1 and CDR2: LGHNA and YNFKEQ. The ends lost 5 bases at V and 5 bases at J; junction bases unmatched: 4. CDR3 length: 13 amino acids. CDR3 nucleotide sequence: TGTGCCAGCAGCATAGCGGGGACGGAGACCCAGTACTTC. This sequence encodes CASSIAGTETQYF.

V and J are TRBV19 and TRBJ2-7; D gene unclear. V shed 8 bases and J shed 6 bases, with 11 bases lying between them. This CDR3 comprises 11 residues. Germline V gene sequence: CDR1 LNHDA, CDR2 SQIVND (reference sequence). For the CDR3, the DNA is TGTGCCAGTTCCGCAGGTCGCGAGCAGTACTTC. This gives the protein CASSAGREQYF.

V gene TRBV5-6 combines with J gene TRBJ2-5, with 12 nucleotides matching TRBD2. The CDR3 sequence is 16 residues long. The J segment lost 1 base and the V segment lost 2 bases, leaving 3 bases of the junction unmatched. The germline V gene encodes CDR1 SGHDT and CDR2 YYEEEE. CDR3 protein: CASSLLAGGTQETQYF. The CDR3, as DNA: TGTGCCAGCAGCTTACTAGCGGGGGGTACCCAAGAGACCCAGTACTTC.

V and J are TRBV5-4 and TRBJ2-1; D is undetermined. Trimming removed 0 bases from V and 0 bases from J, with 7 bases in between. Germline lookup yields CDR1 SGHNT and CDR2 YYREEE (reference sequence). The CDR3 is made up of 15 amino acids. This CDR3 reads CASSLDQNSYNEQFF. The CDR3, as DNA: TGTGCCAGCAGCTTGGACCAGAACTCCTACAATGAGCAGTTCTTC.

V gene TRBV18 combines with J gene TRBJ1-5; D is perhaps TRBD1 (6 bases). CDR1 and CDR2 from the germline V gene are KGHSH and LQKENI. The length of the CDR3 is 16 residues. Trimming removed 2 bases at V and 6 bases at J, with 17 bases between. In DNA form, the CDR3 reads TGTGCCAGCTCACCAGAAGCAGGACAGCGACTTCAGCCCCAGCATTTT. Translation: CASSPEAGQRLQPQHF.

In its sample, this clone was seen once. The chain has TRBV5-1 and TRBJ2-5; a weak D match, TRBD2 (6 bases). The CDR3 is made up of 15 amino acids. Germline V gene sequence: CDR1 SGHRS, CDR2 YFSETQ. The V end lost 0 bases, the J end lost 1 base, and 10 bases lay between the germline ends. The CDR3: CASSLAGVIQETQYF. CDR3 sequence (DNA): TGCGCCAGCAGCTTGGCGGGGGTGATCCAAGAGACCCAGTACTTC.

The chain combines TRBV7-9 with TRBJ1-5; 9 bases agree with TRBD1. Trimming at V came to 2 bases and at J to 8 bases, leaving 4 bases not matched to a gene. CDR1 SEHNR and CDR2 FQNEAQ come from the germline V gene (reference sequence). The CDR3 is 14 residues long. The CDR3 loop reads CASSLTGGREPQHF. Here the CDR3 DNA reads TGTGCCAGCAGCTTAACAGGGGGCAGGGAGCCCCAGCATTTT.

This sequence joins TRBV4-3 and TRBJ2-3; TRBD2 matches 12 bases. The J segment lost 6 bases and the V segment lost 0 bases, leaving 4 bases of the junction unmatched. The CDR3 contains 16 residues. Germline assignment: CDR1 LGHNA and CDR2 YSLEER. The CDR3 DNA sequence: TGCGCCAGCAGCCAAGATCCAACTAGCGGGGGGGATACGCAGTATTTT. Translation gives CASSQDPTSGGDTQYF.

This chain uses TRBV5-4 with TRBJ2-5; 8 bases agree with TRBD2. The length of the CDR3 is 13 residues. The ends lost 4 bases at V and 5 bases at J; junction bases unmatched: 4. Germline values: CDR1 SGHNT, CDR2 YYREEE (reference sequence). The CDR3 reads CASSRTSMETQYF. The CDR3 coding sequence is TGTGCCAGCAGCAGGACTAGCATGGAGACCCAGTACTTC.

CDR3 region: CASSEGLAMAGELFF. CDR3 coding DNA: TGTGCCAGCAGTGAGGGACTAGCAATGGCCGGGGAGCTGTTTTTT. The chain uses TRBV6-1 and TRBJ2-2; 9 nucleotides align to TRBD2. The V and J ends lost 3 bases and 6 bases, in that order; junction bases with no gene match: 5. This CDR3 is 15 amino acids long. Germline V gene data show CDR1 as MNHNS and CDR2 as SASEGT.

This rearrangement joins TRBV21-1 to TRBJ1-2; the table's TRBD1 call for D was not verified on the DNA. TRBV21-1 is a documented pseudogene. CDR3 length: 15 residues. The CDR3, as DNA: TGTGCCAGCAGCAAAAGGGGACAGGGGAATGATGGCTACACCTTC. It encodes CASSKRGQGNDGYTF.

As DNA, the CDR3 is TGTGCCAGCAGCGTAGTGGGACAGGCCATCTCTGGAAACACCATATATTTT. Its translation is CASSVVGQAISGNTIYF. The chain is built from TRBV9 and TRBJ1-3, with TRBD1 matching 8 bases. Germline V gene data show CDR1 as SGDLS and CDR2 as YYNGEE. With 0 bases clipped from V and 0 bases from J, the junction kept 5 bases outside the gene matches. This CDR3 region has 17 residues.

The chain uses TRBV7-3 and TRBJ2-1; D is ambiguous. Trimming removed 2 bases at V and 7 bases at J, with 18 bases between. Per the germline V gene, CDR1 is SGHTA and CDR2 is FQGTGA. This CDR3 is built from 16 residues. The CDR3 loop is CASSLGPGAFRNEQFF. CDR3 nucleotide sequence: TGTGCCAGCAGCTTAGGTCCGGGTGCCTTTCGGAATGAGCAGTTCTTC.

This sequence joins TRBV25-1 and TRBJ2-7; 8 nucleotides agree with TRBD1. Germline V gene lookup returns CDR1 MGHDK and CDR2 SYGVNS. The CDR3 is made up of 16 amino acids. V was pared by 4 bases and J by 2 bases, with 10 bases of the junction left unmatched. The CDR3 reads CASSVALGTGAYEQYF. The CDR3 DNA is TGTGCCAGCAGTGTGGCCTTGGGGACAGGAGCCTACGAGCAGTACTTC.

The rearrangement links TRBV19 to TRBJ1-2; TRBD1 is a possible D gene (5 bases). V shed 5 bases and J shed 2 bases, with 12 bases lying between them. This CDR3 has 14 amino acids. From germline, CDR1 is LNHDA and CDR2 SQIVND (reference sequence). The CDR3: CASSGGLKNYGYTF. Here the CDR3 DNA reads TGTGCCAGTAGTGGGGGACTGAAAAACTATGGCTACACCTTC. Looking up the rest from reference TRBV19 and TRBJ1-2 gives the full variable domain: DGGITQSPKYLFRKEGQNVTLSCEQNLNHDAMYWYRQDPGQGLRLIYYSQIVNDFQKGDIAEGYSVSREKKESFPLTVTSAQKNPTAFYLCASSGGLKNYGYTFGSGTRLTVV.

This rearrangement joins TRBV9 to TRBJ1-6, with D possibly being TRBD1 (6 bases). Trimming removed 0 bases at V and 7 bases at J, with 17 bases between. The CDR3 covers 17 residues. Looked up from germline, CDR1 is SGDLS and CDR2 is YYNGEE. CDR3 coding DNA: TGTGCCAGCAGCGTAGACGGGACACCCCTAGGCAATTCACCCCTCCACTTT. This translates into CASSVDGTPLGNSPLHF.

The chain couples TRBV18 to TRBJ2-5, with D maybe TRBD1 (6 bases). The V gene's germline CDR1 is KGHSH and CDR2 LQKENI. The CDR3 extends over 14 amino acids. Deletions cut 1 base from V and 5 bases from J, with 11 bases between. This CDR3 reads CASSPRDIGETQYF. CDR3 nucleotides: TGTGCCAGCTCACCACGGGACATCGGGGAGACCCAGTACTTC.

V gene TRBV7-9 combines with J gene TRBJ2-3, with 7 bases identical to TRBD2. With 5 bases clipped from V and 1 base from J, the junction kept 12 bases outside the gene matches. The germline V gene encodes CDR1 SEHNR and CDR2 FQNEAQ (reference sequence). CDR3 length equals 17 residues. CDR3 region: CASSPAFRSGGTDTQYF. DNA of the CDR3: TGTGCCAGCAGCCCCGCTTTTAGGAGCGGGGGCACAGATACGCAGTATTTT. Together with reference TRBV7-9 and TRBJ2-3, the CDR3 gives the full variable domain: DTGVSQNPRHKITKRGQNVTFRCDPISEHNRLYWYRQTLGQGPEFLTYFQNEAQLEKSRLLSDRFSAERPKGSFSTLEIQRTEQGDSAMYLCASSPAFRSGGTDTQYFGPGTRLTVL.

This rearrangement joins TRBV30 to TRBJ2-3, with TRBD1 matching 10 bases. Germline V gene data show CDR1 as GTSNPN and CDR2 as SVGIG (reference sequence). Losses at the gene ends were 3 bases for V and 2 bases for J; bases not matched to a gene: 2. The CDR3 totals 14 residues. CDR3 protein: CAWRTGGDTDTQYF. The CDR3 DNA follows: TGTGCCTGGAGGACAGGGGGCGACACAGATACGCAGTATTTT.

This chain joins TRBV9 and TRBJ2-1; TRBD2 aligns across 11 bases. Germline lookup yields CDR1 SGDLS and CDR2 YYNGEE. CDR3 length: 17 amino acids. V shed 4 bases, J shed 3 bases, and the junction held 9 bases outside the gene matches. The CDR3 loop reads CASSLGLAGSRYNEQFF. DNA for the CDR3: TGTGCCAGCAGCCTCGGACTAGCGGGTTCCCGCTACAATGAGCAGTTCTTC.

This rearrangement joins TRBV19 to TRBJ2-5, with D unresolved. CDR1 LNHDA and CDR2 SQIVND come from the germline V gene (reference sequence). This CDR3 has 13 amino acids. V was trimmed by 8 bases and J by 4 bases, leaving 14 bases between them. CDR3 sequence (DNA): TGTGCCAGTTCTCGCGATAGCCGAGAGACCCAGTACTTC. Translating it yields CASSRDSRETQYF.